Given below is one T cell receptor (beta chain) in context. This clonotype has a count of ten or more. Its antigen is unknown. Base qualities are not at hand, and no much larger clone is one base apart. These data belong to a study of T cells in Graves' hyperthyroidism and ophthalmopathy (dated by TCRdb to the late 2010s). Regarding the complete study: Peripheral blood samples were taken at the time of initial diagnosis, prior to any treatment. TCR V-J signatures able to tell the groups apart were searched for in a discovery cohort of 90 to 100 patients, of whom over 40 had Graves' ophthalmopathy and under 65 had stable Graves' hyperthyroidism. Prospective prediction of ophthalmopathy was tested in an independent validation cohort of approximately 19 hyperthyroidism patients and 17 patients who later progressed to ophthalmopathy. For training and testing, the 80 to 100 patients in the discovery cohort were randomly divided in a 7:3 ratio. Thyroid tissue and blood T-cell repertoires from more than five Graves' hyperthyroidism patients were also compared in the study. After sampling, hyperthyroidism patients received methimazole starting at 30 mg daily, and ophthalmopathy patients received high-dose intravenous methylprednisolone. The paper describes TCR Vbeta CDR3 sequencing of 140 or so peripheral blood samples, made up of roughly 40 ophthalmopathy patients, some 76 hyperthyroidism patients and 17 progressor patients. What the work shows at the level of the full study, not this receptor alone: No statistical method was used to set the sample size in advance, and investigators knew the group allocation. In validation, progression to ophthalmopathy was predicted by the model with 70.59% sensitivity and around 75% specificity, a median of about 6.4 months before onset. Blood samples also contained most of the expanded thyroid clonotypes (frequency above 0.001), which suggests that blood repertoires may reflect thyroid immune responses. A 13 V-J signature model separated ophthalmopathy from stable hyperthyroidism, with around 91% sensitivity and roughly 82% specificity in cross-validation and 80%/75% in testing.

The TCR beta CDR3 regions were amplified from RNA transcripts. A first-round RT-PCR of the TCR CDR3 used the HTBI primer set with the Qiagen OneStep RT-PCR kit. The libraries were constructed in a second round of multiplex PCR and then size-selected and purified. Sequencing of the libraries was done on an Illumina HiSeq2000 using paired-end 100 bp reads. The study's own analysis went as follows. SOAPnuke was used to process the raw data, with reads discarded if the reads contained adapters or uncalled bases, had a mean Phred below 15, or lacked an exact constant-primer or identifier match. COPE v1.2.5 was used to merge high-quality paired reads, and clonotypes were defined as unique nucleotide sequences. MiTCR v1.1 was used to align clonotypes to the IMGT TRBV, TRBD and TRBJ reference segments. The analysis included only V-J combinations with a frequency above 0.0001, which together covered around 99% of the repertoires. The TCS score was defined as the ratio of F50 (clonal expansion) to E x V (chaos), calculated using BLOSUM62-based TCRdist between CDR3 peptides within each V-J. Welch's t-statistics and random forest reduced 514 V-J features to roughly 13, which were used in a naive Bayes classifier (R e1071). TCRdb ran its own pipeline on the public reads, namely fastp trimming at Q25 and MiXCR clone calling, and kept in-frame beta chains. Identical CDR3 proteins give one entry, which carries the most common genes and DNA. It is TCRdb's table, rather than the study itself, that gives the V and J calls and clone size. Present in this sample are fewer than 350,000 distinct CDR3 sequences, 15% to 20% of which were seen just once. The ten largest clones take up under 55% of the sample.

Stable Graves' hyperthyroidism was defined as no progression to ophthalmopathy during 18 months of follow-up. The hyperthyroidism patients were between 18 and 65 years old and newly diagnosed, with a disease duration of less than 2 months. The study excluded patients with uncontrolled infections, other autoimmune diseases, pregnancy or lactation. Diagnoses were established on the basis of clinical symptoms, serum thyroxine and TRAb, thyroid ultrasound, and orbital computed tomography. PBMCs were separated from approximately 9.9 ml of fresh peripheral blood using Ficoll-Paque density gradient centrifugation. Trizol reagent was used to extract total RNA, and RNA quality was then checked on an Agilent 2100 Bioanalyzer. Based on the germline V gene, the CDR1 and CDR2 sequences are SNHLY and FYNNEI. From the cysteine through the phenylalanine, the CDR3 covers 15 amino acids. Of all the DNA, just the CDR3 is kept, 45 bases in frame from base 1. The junction shows trimming of 3 bases on V and 2 bases on J, and the gene matches do not reach 3 bases of it.

This receptor was identified in a woman aged 50 to 65 with Graves' hyperthyroidism. The sample consisted of blood. The sequence is built from TRBV2 and TRBJ1-2, with 10 middle bases fitting TRBD1. The CDR3 has the sequence CASSDTGQGNYGYTF. The sequence in DNA is TGTGCCAGCAGTGACACGGGACAGGGGAACTATGGCTACACCTTC.